This TCR beta chain was recorded in a study of identical twins. V gave up 8 bases and J gave up 5 bases, with 15 bases separating them. The CDR3 runs to 14 residues. Germline lookup yields CDR1 ENHRY and CDR2 SYGVKD. A few counts support this clonotype. TCRdb redid the calling of the 5' RACE reads with MiXCR, one entry per CDR3 protein. The data show under 800,000 distinct CDR3 sequences, 21% seen once. This sample also belongs to another study, concerning T cells expressing NK-cell markers. That study adds: These clonotypes, the leaders elsewhere, also led the CD3+CD56-NKG2C+ fraction in several donors.

This sequence originates from a woman under 30 in good health. J is TRBJ2-2 and V is TRBV10-3; weak D call: TRBD2 (5 bases). The sample was PBMCs. The CDR3 bases are TGTGCCATCCGGACCCAGGACTCGACCGGGGAGCTGTTTTTT. Translated: CAIRTQDSTGELFF.